Reported below is one T cell receptor beta chain. Its specificity is not known. The entry originates in a study of post-analysis software for immune sequencing data. Overall study findings and caveats: Compared with controls, patients showed significantly lower normalized Chao1 diversity. Relative to controls, patients had several TRBV segments at higher frequency, with TRBV5-6, TRBV5-1 and TRBV20-1 among these.

cDNA libraries for TCR beta contained unique molecular identifiers. In TCRdb, the PCR reads were re-called with MiXCR into one record per CDR3 protein. The sample holds roughly 670,000 distinct CDR3 sequences; approximately 60% are singletons and the top ten take around 10%. This CDR3 has 14 residues. V was cut by 8 bases and J by 0 bases, with 11 bases left in between. Germline lookup yields CDR1 PRHDT and CDR2 FYEKMQ (reference sequence). The TCR comes from a girl aged 2-10 years with multiple sclerosis. V and J are TRBV13 and TRBJ2-4; the D gene is possibly TRBD2 (6 bases). Sequenced input: blood. The CDR3 coding sequence is TGTGCCAGCGGGACTTTACTAGCCAAAAACATTCAGTACTTC. It translates to CASGTLLAKNIQYF. Filled out from reference TRBV13 and TRBJ2-4, the complete variable domain reads AAGVIQSPRHLIKEKRETATLKCYPIPRHDTVYWYQQGPGQDPQFLISFYEKMQSDKGSIPDRFSAQQFSDYHSELNMSSLELGDSALYFCASGTLLAKNIQYFGAGTRLSVL.